Listed below are T cell receptor beta chains from one sample, sequenced in a study of CD8+CD57+ T cells in acquired aplastic anemia. TCRdb analysed the reads with MiXCR anew, one entry per CDR3 protein. This table has 400,000 to 600,000 distinct CDR3 sequences, over 25% appearing once. Material for sequencing was sorted CD4+, CD8+, or CD8+CD57+ T cells (not recorded which) from PBMCs. These receptor sequences come from a human donor with aplastic anemia. Both conserved end residues are part of each CDR3. Fields, in order: V gene, CDR3 length, J gene, CDR3 protein.

TRBV2	13	TRBJ2-3	CASSELRTDTQYF
TRBV7-8	16	TRBJ1-5	CASSLARGGSNQPQHF
TRBV20-1	14	TRBJ2-1	CSARGTSGRGEQFF
TRBV7-3	12	TRBJ2-3	CASSLLAGTQYF
TRBV29-1	16	TRBJ2-3	CSVDNTRTGSTDTQYF
TRBV15	14	TRBJ2-5	CATSRTGGGETQYF
TRBV5-1	15	TRBJ2-1	CASSQNSGRGIEQFF
TRBV19	15	TRBJ2-7	CASSILAGTSYEQYF
TRBV25-1	15	TRBJ2-1	CASSELAGDYNEQFF
TRBV20-1	17	TRBJ2-1	CSALQGLAGGSYNEQFF
TRBV10-3	13	TRBJ1-5	CAISSTGPGPQHF
TRBV3-1	12	TRBJ1-2	CASSQETGRNTF
TRBV5-1	15	TRBJ1-1	CASSLSVRGDTEAFF
TRBV7-3	15	TRBJ2-3	CASSLTVEPTDTQYF
TRBV29-1	15	TRBJ2-6	CSVEGGLAGANVLTF
TRBV20-1	14	TRBJ2-7	CSASRSPGGYEQYF
TRBV7-9	13	TRBJ2-2	CASSLIHTGELFF
TRBV10-3	14	TRBJ2-7	CAISDRGPNYEQYF
TRBV10-3	13	TRBJ1-2	CAISESTDYGYTF
TRBV7-9	13	TRBJ1-2	CASSFLSNYGYTF
TRBV7-6	16	TRBJ2-3	CASSPLSTGATDTQYF
TRBV15	15	TRBJ1-4	CATSVGQSANEKLFF
TRBV7-2	14	TRBJ1-3	CASSLVGPGNTIYF
TRBV5-8	14	TRBJ1-3	CASSELVGPNTIYF
TRBV7-9	13	TRBJ1-2	CASSHKGDYGYTF
TRBV5-1	15	TRBJ2-1	CASSLEGQGYDEQFF
TRBV9	15	TRBJ1-3	CASSVYGSSGNTIYF
TRBV20-1	12	TRBJ1-4	CSADSTNEKLFF
TRBV9	14	TRBJ2-7	CASSVEWGRNEQYF
TRBV20-1	15	TRBJ2-3	CSVVVSGGTTDTQYF
TRBV24-1	14	TRBJ1-1	CATWKRALNTEAFF
TRBV20-1	16	TRBJ2-2	CSARVSGPTGTGELFF
TRBV14	17	TRBJ1-1	CASSQDGGVSRYTEAFF
TRBV2	15	TRBJ1-6	CASTGPPTFNSPLHF
TRBV11-2	16	TRBJ2-7	CASSSLGGQGLREQYF
TRBV4-2	16	TRBJ1-6	CASSHNRGTYNSPLHF
TRBV10-3	14	TRBJ2-3	CAISQDSFTDTQYF
TRBV20-1	13	TRBJ2-5	CSAPRREQETQYF
TRBV9	17	TRBJ2-6	CASSQGEGASGANVLTF
TRBV4-1	16	TRBJ1-6	CASRQPGQGFNSPLHF
TRBV7-9	14	TRBJ2-5	CASSAGQKQETQYF
TRBV7-7	13	TRBJ1-1	CASSLYASSEAFF
TRBV2	11	TRBJ2-2	CASMGTGELFF
TRBV20-1	14	TRBJ2-7	CSASTGQGVGEQYF
TRBV7-3	13	TRBJ2-3	CASSAKLTDTQYF
TRBV29-1	16	TRBJ1-4	CSVAGTTVATNEKLFF
TRBV20-1	14	TRBJ1-5	CSATNGPVNQPQHF
TRBV6-5	13	TRBJ1-5	CASSYDSNQPQHF
TRBV7-2	14	TRBJ2-5	CASSPGGFEETQYF
TRBV20-1	15	TRBJ2-7	CSASRPGRDAYEQYF
TRBV10-3	17	TRBJ2-2	CASKVRQAGGRNGELFF
TRBV12-3/TRBV12-4	14	TRBJ1-5	CASERQASNQPQHF
TRBV20-1	15	TRBJ1-4	CSALRRSGLGEKLFF
TRBV24-1	15	TRBJ2-7	CATSGPGQGSYEQYF
TRBV7-8	15	TRBJ1-2	CASSWTTGGNYGYTF
TRBV20-1	14	TRBJ2-1	CSAREVRDTSEQFF
TRBV19	16	TRBJ2-3	CASSIAGGGSTDTQYF
TRBV5-4	14	TRBJ2-1	CASSFGATYNEQFF